Each of the 15 T cell receptor beta chains below was sequenced from the same sample in a study of blood T cell repertoires in COVID-19. Some clones are missing from TCRdb's copy, which holds only in-frame ones; the method was immunoSEQ multiplex PCR. Here the sample spans 17,000 or so clones, roughly 91% being singletons. The sequenced sample was peripheral blood. These receptor sequences come from a human donor in a cohort sampled during active COVID-19.

The chain recombines TRBV4-1 with TRBJ2-3, with 12 bases fitting TRBD2. The CDR3 contains 17 residues. Germline V gene sequence: CDR1 MGHRA, CDR2 YSYEKL. Trimming cost V 7 bases and J 1 base; bases outside gene matches: 9. The chain's CDR3 is CASTLAGGPQGTDTQYF. The CDR3 DNA reads as TGCGCCAGCACCCTAGCGGGAGGGCCTCAGGGCACAGATACGCAGTATTTT.

V gene TRBV6-5 combines with J gene TRBJ1-2; D possibly corresponds to TRBD1 (5 bases). The germline V gene has CDR1 MNHEY and CDR2 SVGAGI. The CDR3 runs 13 residues. Between the trimmed V and J ends, which lost 7 bases and 5 bases, there was a span of 14 bases. The chain's CDR3 is CASTKWGDYGYTF. The CDR3 DNA reads as TGTGCCAGCACCAAATGGGGGGATTATGGCTACACCTTC.

The rearrangement uses TRBV5-1 and TRBJ2-1; TRBD1 aligns across 9 bases. Germline assignment: CDR1 SGHRS and CDR2 YFSETQ. Trimming removed 6 bases from V and 5 bases from J; junction bases left unmatched: 6. This CDR3 has 14 amino acids. The CDR3 region is CASTKTGGNNEQFF. Written as DNA, the CDR3 is TGCGCCAGCACCAAGACAGGGGGGAACAATGAGCAGTTCTTC.

V usage is TRBV5-1 and J usage is TRBJ2-2; 10 bases align to TRBD1. The length of the CDR3 is 15 residues. Germline values: CDR1 SGHRS, CDR2 YFSETQ. J was trimmed by 4 bases and V by 3 bases; bases with no gene match: 3. DNA of the CDR3: TGCGCCAGCAGCTGGGGGGACAGGGGCACCGGGGAGCTGTTTTTT. This encodes CASSWGDRGTGELFF. The variable domain in full, completed from reference TRBV5-1 and TRBJ2-2, reads KAGVTQTPRYLIKTRGQQVTLSCSPISGHRSVSWYQQTPGQGLQFLFEYFSETQRNKGNFPGRFSGRQFSNSRSEMNVSTLELGDSALYLCASSWGDRGTGELFFGEGSRLTVL.

The V call is TRBV7-8, the J call TRBJ2-7, with D tentatively TRBD1 (6 bases). Trimming removed 2 bases at V and 4 bases at J, with 9 bases between. The CDR3 has 13 residues. Germline V gives CDR1 SGHVS, CDR2 FQNEAQ. CDR3 nucleotide sequence: TGTGCCAGCAGCTTAACAGGACAGTACGAGCAGTACTTC. This gives the protein CASSLTGQYEQYF.

The genes are TRBV3-1 (or the pseudogene TRBV3-2) and TRBJ2-3; 12 bases are shared with TRBD2. This CDR3 has 20 residues. V trimming: 1 base; J trimming: 1 base; junction bases outside the gene matches: 12. The V gene's germline CDR1 is LGHDT and CDR2 YNNKEL (reference sequence). CDR3 loop: CASSQASGRGRGAGTDTQYF. CDR3 in DNA: TGTGCCAGCAGCCAAGCTAGCGGGAGGGGACGGGGCGCCGGCACAGATACGCAGTATTTT.

This clone was seen just once. The V call is TRBV6-6, the J call TRBJ2-1, with 10 nucleotides matching TRBD1. Germline CDR1 and CDR2: MNHNY and SVGAGI (reference sequence). The CDR3 spans 15 residues. Trimming cost V 5 bases and J 6 bases; bases outside gene matches: 7. The CDR3 region is CASSELGQGRNEQFF. The CDR3 DNA follows: TGTGCCAGCAGTGAGTTGGGACAGGGGCGCAATGAGCAGTTCTTC.

V is TRBV7-9 and J is TRBJ2-5; 14 positions agree with TRBD2. Germline CDR1 is SEHNR and CDR2 is FQNEAQ (reference sequence). V lost 5 bases, J lost 4 bases, and 6 bases stayed unmatched. This CDR3 contains 16 residues. The CDR3 nucleotides read TGTGCCAGCAGCCGTGGGACTAGCGGGGGAGGAGAGACCCAGTACTTC. Protein product: CASSRGTSGGGETQYF.

The rearrangement uses TRBV7-3 and TRBJ2-5; possible D gene TRBD2, 6 bases. V gave up 4 bases and J gave up 7 bases, with 10 bases separating them. The CDR3 is 12 amino acids. Germline V CDR1 and CDR2: SGHTA, FQGTGA. CDR3 region: CASSWGSGTQYF. For the CDR3, the DNA is TGTGCCAGCAGCTGGGGTAGCGGGACCCAGTACTTC. Full variable domain (rest looked up from reference TRBV7-3 and TRBJ2-5): GAGVSQTPSNKVTEKGKYVELRCDPISGHTALYWYRQSLGQGPEFLIYFQGTGAADDSGLPNDRFFAVRPEGSVSTLKIQRTERGDSAVYLCASSWGSGTQYFGPGTRLLVL.

This chain uses TRBV4-2 with TRBJ2-1; 15 bases map to TRBD2. Trimming at V came to 5 bases and at J to 4 bases, leaving 9 bases not matched to a gene. The CDR3 totals 18 residues. The V gene's germline CDR1 is LGHNA and CDR2 YNFKEQ. The CDR3 spells CASSIGLAGGHGYNEQFF. CDR3 DNA sequence: TGTGCCAGCAGCATTGGACTAGCGGGGGGGCATGGTTACAATGAGCAGTTCTTC.

V gene TRBV7-2 combines with J gene TRBJ1-1, with D tentatively TRBD1 (6 bases). The CDR3 spans 13 residues. The V end was cut by 5 bases, the J end by 7 bases, with 14 bases between. Germline assignment: CDR1 SGHTA and CDR2 FQGNSA. The CDR3 nucleotides read TGTGCCAGCAGCACGAGGGGGGGGTTTGAAGCTTTCTTT. As protein: CASSTRGGFEAFF.

This chain joins TRBV7-9 and TRBJ1-2; no definite D call. Germline loops: CDR1 SEHNR, CDR2 FQNEAQ (reference sequence). Trimming pared 5 bases from V and 4 bases from J, leaving 17 bases between. This CDR3 is built from 15 residues. CDR3 residues: CASSPQVAGSYGYTF. The DNA for the CDR3 is TGTGCCAGCAGCCCCCAGGTCGCAGGCAGCTATGGCTACACCTTC.

V and J are TRBV5-5 and TRBJ2-3, with 9 positions matching TRBD1. Trimming cost V 1 base and J 3 bases; bases outside gene matches: 3. CDR1 and CDR2 (germline): SGHKS, YYEKEE (reference sequence). This CDR3 comprises 15 residues. The DNA for the CDR3 is TGTGCCAGCAGCTTGATCGGACAGGGGACAGATACGCAGTATTTT. Protein sequence: CASSLIGQGTDTQYF.

The V gene is TRBV5-1, the J gene TRBJ2-7, with a weak D call TRBD1 (6 bases). The germline V gene has CDR1 SGHRS and CDR2 YFSETQ. The germline V and J ends were trimmed by 0 bases and 5 bases, with 9 bases remaining between them. The CDR3 is 13 amino acids. CDR3 residues: CASSLGQANEQYF. The CDR3 DNA reads TGCGCCAGCAGCTTGGGACAGGCAAACGAGCAGTACTTC.

This clone is a singleton in its sample. The V and J genes are TRBV11-3 and TRBJ2-7; maybe TRBD2 (6 bases). Germline values: CDR1 SGHNT, CDR2 YENEEA. V dropped 2 bases and J dropped 7 bases, with 12 bases sitting between them. This CDR3 spans 13 amino acids. The CDR3 coding sequence is TGTGCCAGCAGCTTAACGAGGGCGGGGGAGCAGTACTTC. Protein sequence: CASSLTRAGEQYF.